This T cell receptor beta chain is drawn from a study of PD-1 blockade in classical Hodgkin lymphoma. Study at large: Every 2 weeks, patients had 3 mg/kg nivolumab intravenously.

Regarding this clone: Its target is not known.

Unmatched junction bases numbered 9, after V lost 9 bases and J lost 3 bases. Germline V CDR1 and CDR2: MNHNS, SASEGT. CDR3 length: 14 amino acids. Patients all relapsed after autologous stem cell transplantation, and there was variation in brentuximab vedotin exposure. Using immunoSEQ multiplex PCR, the repertoire was profiled, and TCRdb retains in-frame clones only, with some absent. The sample lists roughly 50,000 clones; around three quarters were seen once. General observations from the study: Patients with an early start, nivolumab under 1 year after ASCT, were excluded. There remain no defined causes for the repertoire differences, which possibly reflect disease activity or prior therapy.

The source is a human donor with classical Hodgkin lymphoma. V is TRBV6-1 and J is TRBJ2-7; the match to TRBD1 covers 9 bases. This sample comprised peripheral blood mononuclear cells (PBMCs), obtained before the second cycle of nivolumab. The CDR3 loop reads CARIFRDRVYEQYF. The DNA for the CDR3 is TGTGCCAGGATTTTCCGGGACAGGGTCTACGAGCAGTACTTC.